A selection of T cell receptor beta chains follows, all from one sample in a study of blood T cells in healthy people across ages. TCRdb fed the 5' RACE reads into MiXCR, producing one record per CDR3 protein. The sample lists roughly 1.5 million distinct CDR3 sequences, 42% occurring once. Sequencing was carried out using blood. The source of these receptors is a woman in her late teens or twenties in good health. Each CDR3 is given with its conserved first and last residue. The D gene is left open where the match is weak. Rows give clone size only sometimes, using once, few, many, or a class for an expanded clone.

j_gene,d_gene,abundance,v_gene,CDR3nt,CDR3aa
TRBJ2-7,-,-,TRBV6-2/TRBV6-3,TGTGCCAGCAGGAAAGGGGGAGCAAGGGAGCAGTACTTC,CASRKGGAREQYF
TRBJ1-2,TRBD1,-,TRBV12-3/TRBV12-4,TGTGCCAGCAGTAGACCGTGGACAGGGAAGAACTATGGCTACACCTTC,CASSRPWTGKNYGYTF
TRBJ2-3,TRBD2,-,TRBV2,TGTGCCAGCATCATAGCGGGAGTAGCAGATACGCAGTATTTT,CASIIAGVADTQYF
TRBJ1-2,-,-,TRBV4-1,TGCGCCAGCAGGGGGGACGACTTCAACTATGGCTACACCTTC,CASRGDDFNYGYTF
TRBJ1-1,TRBD1,-,TRBV6-5,TGTGCCAGCAGTACCCGGACAGGGAACACTGAAGCTTTCTTT,CASSTRTGNTEAFF
TRBJ2-1,-,few,TRBV7-9,TGTGCCAGCAGGGGAGCCGGACAGACCTCCTACAATGAGCAGTTCTTC,CASRGAGQTSYNEQFF
TRBJ1-2,TRBD1,few,TRBV4-1,TGCGCCAGCAGCCAAGGGGGACAGACTAACTATGGCTACACCTTC,CASSQGGQTNYGYTF
TRBJ2-3,-,few,TRBV6-2/TRBV6-3,TGTGCCAGCAGGGATGTTTCAACAGATACGCAGTATTTT,CASRDVSTDTQYF
TRBJ2-7,-,-,TRBV28,TGTGCCAGCAGAGAGGACGGCTACGAGCAGTACTTC,CASREDGYEQYF
TRBJ2-1,-,-,TRBV28,TGTGCCAGCAGGCCCGGACCAGTCTCCTACAATGAGCAGTTCTTC,CASRPGPVSYNEQFF
TRBJ2-3,-,-,TRBV20-1,TGCAGTGCTAGTAAGCGAGCTGGAGATACGCAGTATTTT,CSASKRAGDTQYF
TRBJ2-1,TRBD2,-,TRBV3-1,TGTGCCAGCAGCCAAAGTGGCGGGAGCGAGCAGTTCTTC,CASSQSGGSEQFF
TRBJ2-3,TRBD2,-,TRBV20-1,TGCAGTGCTATTGCTAGCGGGAGTATTACAGATACGCAGTATTTT,CSAIASGSITDTQYF
TRBJ2-7,-,-,TRBV19,TGTGCCAGTAGTATTGTAGTGCACTACGAGCAGTACTTC,CASSIVVHYEQYF
TRBJ2-1,TRBD1,few,TRBV10-3,TGTGCCATCAGTGGACAGGGGGCCAATGAGCAGTTCTTC,CAISGQGANEQFF
TRBJ1-4,TRBD1,-,TRBV20-1,TGCAGTGCTAGGACCCCCGGGACAGGGAAAGAAAAACTGTTTTTT,CSARTPGTGKEKLFF
TRBJ2-3,TRBD2,few,TRBV20-1,TGCAGTGTGGGCGGGGGGGCTGTGTTGACAGATACGCAGTATTTT,CSVGGGAVLTDTQYF
TRBJ2-5,-,many,TRBV9,TGTGCCAGCAGCCGCGGACCCCAAGAGACCCAGTACTTC,CASSRGPQETQYF
TRBJ2-3,-,-,TRBV11-3,TGTGCCAGCAGCAACGGAGTTTATACGCAGTATTTT,CASSNGVYTQYF
TRBJ2-5,TRBD2,-,TRBV7-2,TGTGCCAGCAGCTTAGGGGGACTAGCGGGAGGCCAAGAGACCCAGTACTTC,CASSLGGLAGGQETQYF
TRBJ2-3,TRBD2,few,TRBV27,TGTGCCAGCAGTTTAACCCCGACTAGCGGGTCCACAGATACGCAGTATTTT,CASSLTPTSGSTDTQYF
TRBJ2-7,-,-,TRBV6-5,TGTGCCGGCAGTTACAACGGGGTTCCCTACGAGCAGTACTTC,CAGSYNGVPYEQYF
TRBJ1-5,-,-,TRBV4-3,TGCGCCAGCAGCCAAGGGAGATATAGCAATCAGCCCCAGCATTTT,CASSQGRYSNQPQHF
TRBJ2-1,TRBD1,-,TRBV12-3/TRBV12-4,TGTGCCAGCAGTTCCGGGACAGGAGGACAGTTCTTC,CASSSGTGGQFF
TRBJ2-7,-,-,TRBV5-1,TGCGCCAGCAGCTTGTCGGGGCCAGGGGTCGCCGAGCAGTACTTC,CASSLSGPGVAEQYF
TRBJ1-5,-,-,TRBV28,TGTGCCAGCACCCCCCAGGGGAGGAGGATTCAGCCCCAGCATTTT,CASTPQGRRIQPQHF
TRBJ2-1,TRBD1,-,TRBV12-3/TRBV12-4,TGTGCCAGCACCCAGGGGACAGACTACAATGAGCAGTTCTTC,CASTQGTDYNEQFF
TRBJ2-7,-,-,TRBV27,TGTGCCAGCAGTTTTACGGGAGTAGCATACGAGCAGTACTTC,CASSFTGVAYEQYF
TRBJ2-5,-,few,TRBV20-1,TGCAGTGCTAGCGTTTTGTACGAGACCCAGTACTTC,CSASVLYETQYF
TRBJ2-7,TRBD2,-,TRBV7-2,TGTGCCAGCAGCTTAGTGGCTAGCGGGATATCCTACGAGCAGTACTTC,CASSLVASGISYEQYF
TRBJ2-3,-,-,TRBV29-1,TGCAGCGTTGACGGGGGGCGGTCAGATGCGCAGTATTTT,CSVDGGRSDAQYF
TRBJ1-1,-,-,TRBV5-1,TGCGCCAGCAGCTTGGGGATTTCGGGGGACACTGAAGCTTTCTTT,CASSLGISGDTEAFF
TRBJ2-3,TRBD2,few,TRBV28,TGTGCCAGCACCCTAGCGGGAGTGGTAGATACGCAGTATTTT,CASTLAGVVDTQYF